This TCR beta chain appears in the sequencing data of a study of tumor-infiltrating lymphocytes in primary liver carcinoma. Unsorted whole blood yielded the blood RNA, and germline DNA was also extracted. A constant-region primer primed TCR beta cDNA synthesis from roughly 520 ng of total RNA. Slightly modified ARM-PCR, run as three nested multiplex PCR rounds, produced the TCR beta libraries. TRBV1-TRBV30 forward primers and a C-beta reverse primer were used in the first two PCR rounds, which each ran for 9 to 10 cycles. TCRdb called the multiplex PCR reads again in MiXCR, with one record for every CDR3 protein. Among hundreds of thousands of distinct CDR3 sequences listed, approximately 54% were seen once. V was trimmed by 4 bases and J by 6 bases, leaving 12 bases between them. This CDR3 has 13 amino acids. In germline, CDR1 is SGHNT, CDR2 YYREEE (reference sequence).

The sequence was obtained from a young woman with primary liver carcinoma and hepatitis B virus infection. This rearrangement joins TRBV5-4 to TRBJ2-3; D is undetermined. Sequencing was carried out using peripheral blood. The DNA of the CDR3 is TGTGCCAGCAGCCTTGGGGAAAGGGATACGCAGTATTTT. It codes for CASSLGERDTQYF. Combining the CDR3 with reference TRBV5-4 and TRBJ2-3 gives the whole variable domain ETGVTQSPTHLIKTRGQQVTLRCSSQSGHNTVSWYQQALGQGPQFIFQYYREEENGRGNFPPRFSGLQFPNYSSELNVNALELDDSALYLCASSLGERDTQYFGPGTRLTVL.